The clone carrying this TCR beta chain appeared many times. The record originates from a study of identical twins. This CDR3 region has 14 residues. The germline V and J ends were trimmed by 0 bases and 8 bases, with 13 bases remaining between them. CDR1 MRHNA and CDR2 SNTAGT come from the germline V gene. One entry per CDR3 protein, called by TCRdb with MiXCR from the 5' RACE reads. This sample has 350,000 to 450,000 distinct CDR3 sequences, with about a fifth found just once. This TCR was recovered from a man between 45 and 60 years old in good health. The V gene is TRBV6-4, the J gene TRBJ1-2; weak D call: TRBD1 (6 bases). The sample consisted of naive T cells sorted from blood. CDR3 residues: CASSDSRGRGGYTF. Here the CDR3 DNA reads TGTGCCAGCAGTGACTCGAGAGGCAGGGGAGGCTACACCTTC.